This T cell receptor (beta chain) was identified during a study of T cells in Graves' hyperthyroidism and ophthalmopathy. The ends lost 4 bases at V and 9 bases at J; junction bases unmatched: 7. The CDR3 is made up of 15 amino acids. Germline assignment: CDR1 SEHNR and CDR2 FQNEAQ (reference sequence). RNA transcripts gave rise to amplified TCR beta CDR3 regions. When the TCR CDR3 underwent first-round RT-PCR, the HTBI primer set was used. TCRdb re-called the multiplex PCR reads through MiXCR, storing one row per CDR3 protein. The sample has 300,000 to 500,000 distinct CDR3 sequences, approximately 15% seen once.

V gene TRBV7-9 combines with J gene TRBJ2-1; 12 nucleotides align to TRBD1. Sequenced input: blood. The TCR comes from a woman in her twenties or thirties with Graves' hyperthyroidism. The CDR3 region is CASSSAGQGASEQFF. CDR3 DNA sequence: TGTGCCAGCAGCTCCGCGGGACAGGGGGCCTCTGAGCAGTTCTTC.